Listed here is a single T cell receptor beta chain. The CDR3 sequence is 17 residues long. Germline V gene data show CDR1 as MNHEY and CDR2 as SVGEGT. cDNA was made in eight separate reactions per sample. TCRdb re-called the 5' RACE reads and shows each CDR3 protein once, DNA omitted. The table for this sample gives approximately 380,000 distinct CDR3 sequences. This specimen belongs to a study of monozygotic twins with inflammatory bowel disease. The chain uses TRBV6-2 or TRBV6-3 and TRBJ2-2; TCRdb returns TRBD1, unconfirmable since there is no DNA. This sequence originates from a human donor with ulcerative colitis or Crohn's disease, or a healthy co-twin of an affected twin (not recorded which). The sequenced material came from blood. CDR3 loop: CASSSERTGANTGELFF.